Following are 17 T cell receptor beta chains from one sample sequenced in a study of blood T cell repertoires in COVID-19. Profiled with immunoSEQ multiplex PCR; TCRdb holds only in-frame clones, not every one. This sample carries 200,000 to 250,000 clones, more than 75% of them seen once, and the ten largest clones take roughly 3%. The specimen was peripheral blood. These receptors were obtained from a man aged 60-69 years with acute or convalescent COVID-19.

The chain couples TRBV28 to TRBJ2-3; 7 bases match TRBD1. V lost 3 bases to trimming and J lost 1 base; unmatched junction nucleotides: 7. The CDR3 contains 16 residues. The germline CDR1 and CDR2 sequences are MDHEN and SYDVKM. The CDR3 loop reads CASSFSNRGGTDTQYF. The CDR3 region has the DNA TGTGCCAGCAGTTTTTCCAACAGGGGAGGCACAGATACGCAGTATTTT. Looking up the rest from reference TRBV28 and TRBJ2-3 gives the full variable domain: DVKVTQSSRYLVKRTGEKVFLECVQDMDHENMFWYRQDPGLGLRLIYFSYDVKMKEKGDIPEGYSVSREKKERFSLILESASTNQTSMYLCASSFSNRGGTDTQYFGPGTRLTVL.

The sample holds one count of this clone. The CDR3 bases are TGTGCCAGCAGCTTAATCCGGGGACAGGGTTATGGCTACACCTTC. It is translated as CASSLIRGQGYGYTF. This sequence joins TRBV7-3 and TRBJ1-2; 9 bases are a match to TRBD1. The CDR3 is 15 amino acids. Germline V gives CDR1 SGHTA, CDR2 FQGTGA. V lost 1 base, J lost 5 bases, and 5 bases stayed unmatched.

V gene TRBV7-2 combines with J gene TRBJ1-6; D may be TRBD1 (5 bases). Germline V gene data show CDR1 as SGHTA and CDR2 as FQGNSA. This CDR3 contains 13 residues. V was cut by 2 bases and J by 6 bases, with 5 bases left in between. The chain's CDR3 is CASSLTGNSPLHF. In nucleotides, the CDR3 is TGTGCCAGCAGCTTAACAGGTAATTCACCCCTCCACTTT.

The rearrangement links TRBV28 to TRBJ1-4; D remains ambiguous. The germline V gene has CDR1 MDHEN and CDR2 SYDVKM. CDR3 length equals 14 residues. The germline V and J ends were trimmed by 7 bases and 0 bases, with 9 bases remaining between them. The CDR3, as DNA: TGTGCCAGCAAGAAGCACCCAACTAATGAAAAACTGTTTTTT. Amino acids: CASKKHPTNEKLFF.

J is TRBJ2-6 and V is TRBV3-1 (or the pseudogene TRBV3-2); D is possibly TRBD1 (5 bases). Between the trimmed V and J ends, which lost 4 bases and 2 bases, there was a span of 21 bases. Germline V gives CDR1 LGHDT, CDR2 YNNKEL (reference sequence). The CDR3 length is 19 residues. CDR3 in DNA: TGTGCCAGCAGCCCCCCCGACAAGGGGTGCTTTCCTGGGGCCAACGTCCTGACTTTC. Protein product: CASSPPDKGCFPGANVLTF.

This clone has a handful of counts. In DNA, the CDR3 is TGTGCCAGCAGAACCAGGGGGGGACAGGGGGCCTATGGCTACACCTTC. This encodes CASRTRGGQGAYGYTF. V usage is TRBV28 and J usage is TRBJ1-2, with 12 bases matching TRBD1. The CDR3 is 16 amino acids. The V gene end was trimmed by 6 bases and the J gene end by 4 bases; junction bases not matched to a gene: 9. Per germline, CDR1 MDHEN and CDR2 SYDVKM.

V and J are TRBV6-6 and TRBJ2-7, with TRBD1 matching over 10 bases. The CDR3 extends over 15 amino acids. Germline V CDR1 and CDR2: MNHNY, SVGAGI (reference sequence). The V and J ends lost 5 bases and 3 bases, in that order; junction bases with no gene match: 7. CDR3 sequence reads: CASSGRDRGFYEQYF. CDR3 DNA sequence: TGTGCCAGCAGTGGCCGGGACAGGGGTTTCTACGAGCAGTACTTC.

In its sample, this clone was seen once. The rearrangement joins TRBV27 to TRBJ1-4, with a weak D call TRBD1 (6 bases). The length of the CDR3 is 15 residues. V lost 3 bases, J lost 10 bases, and 18 bases lay in between. Germline V CDR1 and CDR2: MNHEY, SMNVEV (reference sequence). As DNA, the CDR3 is TGTGCCAGCAGTTTGCAGGGGCGAGGAGGAGCAAAACTGTTTTTT. Its protein product is CASSLQGRGGAKLFF.

V is TRBV7-3 and J is TRBJ2-5; 9 bases fit TRBD2. CDR3 length: 15 residues. Trimming removed 5 bases from V and 1 base from J; junction bases left unmatched: 5. CDR1 and CDR2 (germline): SGHTA, FQGTGA. The CDR3 loop is CASSPAGGFQETQYF. The CDR3 region has the DNA TGTGCCAGCAGCCCAGCGGGGGGCTTCCAAGAGACCCAGTACTTC.

The CDR3 DNA sequence: TGTGCCAGCAGTTACAACGACAGGGGAGCTGGAAACACCATATATTTT. It codes for CASSYNDRGAGNTIYF. This sequence joins TRBV6-6 and TRBJ1-3; 8 bases align to TRBD1. There are 16 residues in the CDR3. The V segment lost 2 bases and the J segment 2 bases; nucleotides outside the gene matches: 5. Germline V CDR1 and CDR2: MNHNY, SVGAGI (reference sequence).

The chain has TRBV7-8 and TRBJ2-7, with 8 bases fitting TRBD2. The CDR3 loop spans 16 amino acids. J lost 6 bases, V lost 5 bases, and 15 bases had no gene match. Germline V CDR1 and CDR2: SGHVS, FQNEAQ. CDR3 bases: TGTGCCAGCAGCCCACCGCTGGGCGGGGGGCGCGGCGAGCAGTACTTC. The encoded protein is CASSPPLGGGRGEQYF.

This chain connects TRBV11-2 to TRBJ2-3; 8 bases are shared with TRBD2. Germline V gene sequence: CDR1 SGHAT, CDR2 FQNNGV. CDR3 size: 15 residues. V shed 5 bases, J shed 1 base, and the junction held 5 bases outside the gene matches. CDR3 in DNA: TGTGCCAGCAGCACGGGACTAGGGGGCACAGATACGCAGTATTTT. It yields the protein CASSTGLGGTDTQYF.

This sequence joins TRBV7-9 and TRBJ2-7, with 7 bases identical to TRBD1. With V trimmed by 5 bases and J by 2 bases, 6 bases remained unmatched. From germline, CDR1 is SEHNR and CDR2 FQNEAQ (reference sequence). This CDR3 comprises 14 residues. CDR3 nucleotide sequence: TGTGCCAGCAGCCGAGGGACAGCGCCCTACGAGCAGTACTTC. Amino acid sequence: CASSRGTAPYEQYF.

The rearrangement joins TRBV10-3 to TRBJ2-7; TRBD1 agrees at 7 bases. The germline CDR1 and CDR2 sequences are ENHRY and SYGVKD. CDR3 length equals 13 residues. Trimming at V came to 7 bases and at J to 6 bases, leaving 9 bases not matched to a gene. The CDR3 here is CAITGTVPREQYF. CDR3 sequence (DNA): TGTGCCATCACCGGGACAGTCCCTCGCGAGCAGTACTTC.

The chain uses TRBV7-7 and TRBJ2-5; 7 nucleotides match TRBD1. V lost 1 base to trimming and J lost 0 bases; unmatched junction nucleotides: 5. The CDR3 length is 16 residues. From germline, CDR1 is SSHAT and CDR2 FNYEAQ (reference sequence). CDR3 sequence: CASSLVGRGYQETQYF. The DNA for the CDR3 is TGTGCCAGCAGCTTAGTAGGCAGGGGGTACCAAGAGACCCAGTACTTC.

This clone was recorded a few times. J is TRBJ2-3 and V is TRBV9, with 15 bases aligning to TRBD2. Germline CDR1 is SGDLS and CDR2 is YYNGEE. CDR3 size: 18 residues. Germline trimming cut 3 bases from V and 0 bases from J; bases unmatched to any gene: 5. This chain's CDR3 is CASSDGLAGGPSTDTQYF. DNA for the CDR3: TGTGCCAGCAGCGACGGACTAGCGGGGGGGCCTAGCACAGATACGCAGTATTTT.

This chain uses TRBV19 with TRBJ1-2; D is possibly TRBD1 (5 bases). Germline assignment: CDR1 LNHDA and CDR2 SQIVND (reference sequence). This CDR3 is 16 amino acids long. Deletions cut 1 base from V and 1 base from J, with 13 bases between. In nucleotides, the CDR3 is TGTGCCAGTAGTATAGCCCCAACAGGATTTAACTATGGCTACACCTTC. Its protein is CASSIAPTGFNYGYTF.